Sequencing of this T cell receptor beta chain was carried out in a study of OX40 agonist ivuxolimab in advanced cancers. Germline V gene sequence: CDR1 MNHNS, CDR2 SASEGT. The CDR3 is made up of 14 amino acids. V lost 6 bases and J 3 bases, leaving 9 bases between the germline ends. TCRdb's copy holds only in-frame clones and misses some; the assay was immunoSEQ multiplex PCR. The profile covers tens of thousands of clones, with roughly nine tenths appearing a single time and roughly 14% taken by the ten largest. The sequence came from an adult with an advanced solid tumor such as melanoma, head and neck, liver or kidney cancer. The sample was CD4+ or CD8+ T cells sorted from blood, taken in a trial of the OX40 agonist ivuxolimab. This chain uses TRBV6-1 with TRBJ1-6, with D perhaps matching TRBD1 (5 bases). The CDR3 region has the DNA TGTGCCAGCAGAGGGGAAGTCTATAATTCACCCCTCCACTTT. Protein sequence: CASRGEVYNSPLHF.